This TCR beta chain originates from a study of follicular helper T cells after annual influenza vaccination. Study conclusions and caveats: For non-cTfh compartments, undersampling could not be ruled out.

In regard to this clone: Its antigen is not identified.

The germline V gene has CDR1 SNHLY and CDR2 FYNNEI. The CDR3 consists of 13 residues. V was pared by 5 bases and J by 8 bases, with 8 bases of the junction left unmatched. The table came from immunoSEQ multiplex PCR; TCRdb's copy has only in-frame clones and leaves some out. Of nearly 11,000 clones listed, about 82% are singletons. This material consisted of CXCR5- memory CD4+ T cells sorted from blood, taken 6 weeks after influenza vaccination. This TCR was sampled from an adult who received the influenza vaccine. This chain links TRBV2 with TRBJ1-2; TRBD1 matches 7 bases. The CDR3 nucleotides read TGTGCCAGCAGTACTACAGGGGCAGGGGGCTACACCTTC. The encoded protein is CASSTTGAGGYTF.